The T cell receptor (beta chain) under discussion was sequenced for a study of T cell responses to AZD1222 COVID-19 vaccine listed by TCRdb under 2021. Study-wide context: AZD1222 recipients given second doses at about 4 weeks or at about 12 weeks were pooled, since spike-specific TCR depth and breadth were not found to differ between the two schedules. TCR sequencing was performed for about 250 trial participants, of whom 200 to 220 were given two doses of AZD1222 and around 26 were given two doses of MenACWY control vaccine. Trial participants were enrolled by age into subgroups of 18-55, 56-69 and 70-plus years, and roughly 150, 30 and 60 TCR-sequenced participants, respectively, were included in these subgroups. Here is what the overall study found, with its caveats: Most participants were white British and females outnumbered males, and the authors suggested that clonal diversity may have been underestimated. Because no day 14 peak-response samples were available, the repertoires could be characterized only after the peak T cell response. The 56-69-year group was small, and its depth increase did not reach significance, likely because of low power. After two AZD1222 doses, both the breadth and the depth of spike-specific TCRs were significantly higher than at day 0 and than in MenACWY recipients. Vaccine-associated CD4 TCRs spanned the whole spike protein, with dominant responses in regions 160-218 and 743-854. Conclusions about previously exposed vaccinees were limited because only six AZD1222 recipients were SARS-CoV-2 seropositive at baseline. Reportedly, almost half of the unique spike-specific TCRs recognized epitopes lying outside the regions that are mutated in the B.1.351 and B.1.1.7 variants.

Interpreted using the paper, the time point label stands for: baseline before first vaccination. Vaccinee samples were obtained from the UK trials COV001 and COV002, which included a single-blind randomized controlled phase 2/3 trial of AZD1222 (ChAdOx1 nCoV-19) in healthy adults. For TCRbeta chain sequencing, PBMC samples from trial participants were taken at day 0 and at day 28 after the second dose. The germline V gene encodes CDR1 SGHNT and CDR2 YYREEE (reference sequence). V loses 10 bases of germline sequence and J loses 3 bases, and the interval between the two ends is 19 bases. From the cysteine through the phenylalanine, the CDR3 covers 14 amino acids. Only CDR3 DNA is held: 42 bases, read in frame from base 1. The CDR3 regions of human TCRbeta chains were analyzed by immunosequencing. Processing in the source paper ran as follows. Repertoire TCRs were checked for matches against a reference library of SARS-CoV-2-specific TCRs that had been generated using the MIRA antigen-specificity platform. Breadth meant the fraction of unique TCRs that were SARS-CoV-2-associated, whereas depth meant the fraction of total T cells that were SARS-CoV-2-associated. Using the MIRA data, each spike-specific TCR was mapped to the spike region that the TCR reacts to and placed in a CD4 or CD8 class. Log10-transformed breadth and depth values were compared by one-way ANOVA with Sidak's multiple comparisons tests. The immuneACCESS repertoire file appears here via TCRdb, limited to in-frame rearrangements. These files lack a portion of the clones; in checked studies, under half of the deficit traces to unresolved V genes, and the cause of the others is not known. V and J calls and clone size follow that table, whereas D and trimming were derived from the DNA. This sample holds about 150,000 clones; around 93% were observed only once. In total, the top ten clones hold approximately 1.5% of the sample.

Turning to this clone: This receptor's antigen is unknown. No base quality information exists; no much larger clone differs at one position.

The rearranged chain carries TRBV5-4 and TRBJ1-1; a tentative D match to TRBD1 spans 5 bases. The sequencing here drew on peripheral blood, taken on day 0 of AZD1222 vaccination. This sequence originates from an adult in good health. The CDR3 amino acid sequence is: CAVPREGWDTEAFF. The nucleotide sequence reads as follows: TGTGCCGTCCCCAGGGAGGGGTGGGACACTGAAGCTTTCTTT.